This entry lists 17 T cell receptor beta chains sequenced from one sample in a study of blood T cell repertoires in COVID-19. Profiling relied on immunoSEQ multiplex PCR, and the TCRdb table lists in-frame clones only, not all of them. The sample shows under 120,000 clones, approximately 80% of them seen only once. Source material: peripheral blood. These receptors all come from a man aged 70 or older with active or convalescent COVID-19.

A few counts support this clone. This chain connects TRBV15 to TRBJ2-3; 7 bases match TRBD2. The CDR3 has 15 residues. Trimming took 1 base from V and 14 from J; bases not matched to a gene: 15. CDR1 and CDR2 (germline): LNHNV, YYDKDF (reference sequence). DNA of the CDR3: TGTGCCACCAGCAGAGTGCGCACTAGCGCTCAGGGTCGGTATTTT. This sequence encodes CATSRVRTSAQGRYF.

The chain uses TRBV5-1 and TRBJ2-1, with 9 bases that match TRBD1. The V segment lost 5 bases and the J segment 4 bases; nucleotides outside the gene matches: 4. Germline CDR1 reads SGHRS; CDR2 reads YFSETQ. This CDR3 has 14 residues. CDR3 in amino acids: CASSWGQGYNEQFF. The DNA for the CDR3 is TGCGCCAGCAGTTGGGGACAGGGATACAATGAGCAGTTCTTC.

The CDR3 nucleotides read TGTGCCAGCAGTTCCTTCAGGGTAAGCTCCTACGAGCAGTACTTC. Its translation: CASSSFRVSSYEQYF. This chain joins TRBV7-2 and TRBJ2-7; D may be TRBD1 (5 bases). Germline V CDR1 and CDR2: SGHTA, FQGNSA. Trimming removed 6 bases from V and 0 bases from J, with 15 bases in between. This CDR3 region has 15 residues.

DNA of the CDR3: TGTGCCAGCAGCCGTCAGTCCCCCGGGGAGCTGTTTTTT. It is translated as CASSRQSPGELFF. The gene calls are TRBV3-1 (or the pseudogene TRBV3-2) and TRBJ2-2; D not resolved. Germline values: CDR1 LGHDT, CDR2 YNNKEL (reference sequence). There are 13 residues in the CDR3. Trimming took 4 bases from V and 6 from J, leaving 9 bases between them.

This clone has a single count. The rearrangement uses TRBV29-1 and TRBJ2-7; TRBD1 matches 7 bases. The length of the CDR3 is 14 residues. The trim removed 0 bases at V and 3 bases at J, leaving 5 bases unmatched. Germline V CDR1 and CDR2: SQVTM, ANQGSEA. The CDR3 DNA reads TGCAGCGTTGAAGAAGGGGCAGGGGGCTACGAGCAGTACTTC. Residues: CSVEEGAGGYEQYF.

This clone was recorded only once. The chain carries TRBV7-3 and TRBJ2-6, with 9 bases identical to TRBD2. CDR1 and CDR2 (germline): SGHTA, FQGTGA. Losses at the gene ends were 0 bases for V and 2 bases for J; bases not matched to a gene: 8. The CDR3 contains 19 residues. As DNA, the CDR3 is TGTGCCAGCAGCTTAACCCGGGCTAGCGGGATCCCTGGGGCCAACGTCCTGACTTTC. It encodes CASSLTRASGIPGANVLTF.

V and J are TRBV5-1 and TRBJ2-7, with 7 nucleotides matching TRBD1. This CDR3 is 13 amino acids long. Germline V gene lookup returns CDR1 SGHRS and CDR2 YFSETQ. V gave up 4 bases and J gave up 6 bases; unmatched junction bases: 7. The CDR3 is CASSPMGTAEQYF. CDR3 nucleotide sequence: TGCGCCAGCAGCCCAATGGGGACAGCCGAGCAGTACTTC.

About this clone itself: Other DNA sequences in the same sample also yield this CDR3. The J gene is TRBJ1-1, the V gene TRBV2, with 7 bases identical to TRBD1. The CDR3 has 13 residues. CDR1 and CDR2 (germline): SNHLY, FYNNEI. J lost 1 base, V lost 6 bases, and 2 bases had no gene match. This CDR3 is CASRGQSNTEAFF. CDR3 DNA sequence: TGTGCCAGCAGGGGACAGTCGAACACTGAAGCTTTCTTT.

The chain recombines TRBV18 with TRBJ2-4; 8 bases line up with TRBD2. The J segment lost 6 bases and the V segment lost 2 bases, leaving 6 bases of the junction unmatched. The germline V gene encodes CDR1 KGHSH and CDR2 LQKENI. CDR3 length equals 15 residues. The CDR3 DNA is TGTGCCAGCTCACCAAAGCGGGAGTCGGGAAACATTCAGTACTTC. Translating it yields CASSPKRESGNIQYF.

This sequence joins TRBV18 and TRBJ2-1; TRBD1 matches 9 bases. The CDR3 loop spans 16 amino acids. Trimming cost V 3 bases and J 0 bases; bases outside gene matches: 3. Germline CDR1 KGHSH, CDR2 LQKENI. In nucleotides, the CDR3 is TGTGCCAGCTCACCGACAGGGGGGAACTCCTACAATGAGCAGTTCTTC. Encoded protein: CASSPTGGNSYNEQFF.

This clone was seen only a few times. The CDR3 DNA reads as TGTGCCAGCAGCTTAAATAGCGGGTCCTACGAGCAGTACTTC. Amino acids: CASSLNSGSYEQYF. The V call is TRBV7-9, the J call TRBJ2-7; 7 nucleotides match TRBD2. Per the germline V gene, CDR1 is SEHNR and CDR2 is FQNEAQ (reference sequence). V shed 2 bases, J shed 1 base, and the junction held 2 bases outside the gene matches. This CDR3 has 14 amino acids.

The sample holds one count of this clone. This sequence joins TRBV18 and TRBJ2-7; D might be TRBD1 (6 bases). CDR1 and CDR2 (germline): KGHSH, LQKENI. V dropped 3 bases and J dropped 3 bases, with 15 bases sitting between them. The CDR3 is made up of 15 amino acids. CDR3 bases: TGTGCCAGCTCACCCGTACAGGGTGGGGACTACGAGCAGTACTTC. Amino acids: CASSPVQGGDYEQYF.

V gene TRBV2 combines with J gene TRBJ1-1; tentative D call: TRBD1 (6 bases). CDR3 length: 14 residues. Germline lookup yields CDR1 SNHLY and CDR2 FYNNEI. V lost 5 bases and J lost 11, with 21 bases in between. The DNA for the CDR3 is TGTGCCAGCAGTACCCCGACAGGAGTGGTTGTTGCTTTCTTT. It translates to CASSTPTGVVVAFF.

V is TRBV3-1 (or the pseudogene TRBV3-2) and J is TRBJ1-2; no clear D. Per germline, CDR1 LGHDT and CDR2 YNNKEL (reference sequence). Trimming removed 1 base at V and 4 bases at J, with 16 bases between. There are 16 residues in the CDR3. CDR3 sequence (DNA): TGTGCCAGCAGCCAAGTTTGGGAGACGGACCTCTATGGCTACACCTTC. It yields the protein CASSQVWETDLYGYTF.

This clone was seen a few times. The rearrangement links TRBV2 to TRBJ1-1; possibly TRBD1 for D (5 bases). The CDR3 loop spans 14 amino acids. The V end lost 7 bases, the J end lost 2 bases, and 14 bases lay between the germline ends. CDR1 and CDR2 from the germline V gene are SNHLY and FYNNEI. CDR3 sequence reads: CASKAAGGNTEAFF. The CDR3 DNA is TGTGCCAGCAAGGCGGCCGGGGGTAACACTGAAGCTTTCTTT.

This clone turned up a few times. The chain couples TRBV27 to TRBJ1-2; 8 bases match TRBD1. Germline V gene data show CDR1 as MNHEY and CDR2 as SMNVEV (reference sequence). J was trimmed by 5 bases and V by 5 bases; bases with no gene match: 7. CDR3 size: 14 residues. This CDR3 reads CASSPSRGPYGYTF. The CDR3 DNA reads TGTGCCAGCAGTCCCTCCAGGGGGCCGTATGGCTACACCTTC.

The chain is built from TRBV5-4 and TRBJ2-7; 9 nucleotides line up with TRBD1. The CDR3 has 15 amino acids. Germline CDR1 and CDR2: SGHNT and YYREEE (reference sequence). The V gene end was trimmed by 6 bases and the J gene end by 1 base; junction bases not matched to a gene: 8. Written as DNA, the CDR3 is TGTGCCAGCACCACTAGGGACAGGGCATCCTACGAGCAGTACTTC. It translates to CASTTRDRASYEQYF.